This TCR beta chain was profiled in a study of identical twins. TCRdb used MiXCR to reprocess the 5' RACE reads, holding one entry per CDR3 protein. The sample lists 500,000 to 550,000 distinct CDR3 sequences, roughly a fifth occurring once. The CDR3 covers 14 residues. V lost 0 bases and J lost 7; bases outside the gene matches: 5. Germline V CDR1 and CDR2: ENHRY, SYGVKD. The sample also formed part of further work on T cells expressing NK-cell markers. From that second work: Where several donors were concerned, these clonotypes also led the CD3+CD56-NKG2C+ fraction.

V gene TRBV10-3 combines with J gene TRBJ2-7; 8 nucleotides line up with TRBD2. This receptor was identified in a woman under 30 in good health. The sample consisted of CD4+ T cells sorted from blood. As DNA, the CDR3 is TGTGCCATCAGTGAGTCCGGGGGGGCGCGAGAGCAGTACTTC. Translating gives CAISESGGAREQYF.